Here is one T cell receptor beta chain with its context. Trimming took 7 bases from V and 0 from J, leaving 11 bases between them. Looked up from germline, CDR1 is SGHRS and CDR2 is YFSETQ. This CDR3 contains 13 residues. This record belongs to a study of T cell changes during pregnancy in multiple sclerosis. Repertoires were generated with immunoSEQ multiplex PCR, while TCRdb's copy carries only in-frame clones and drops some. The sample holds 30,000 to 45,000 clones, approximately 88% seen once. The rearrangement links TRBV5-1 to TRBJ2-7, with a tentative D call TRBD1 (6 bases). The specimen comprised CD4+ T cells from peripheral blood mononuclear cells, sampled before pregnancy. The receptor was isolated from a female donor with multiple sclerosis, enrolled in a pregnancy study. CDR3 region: CASGTTGSYEQYF. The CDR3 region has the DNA TGCGCCAGCGGTACGACAGGCTCCTACGAGCAGTACTTC.